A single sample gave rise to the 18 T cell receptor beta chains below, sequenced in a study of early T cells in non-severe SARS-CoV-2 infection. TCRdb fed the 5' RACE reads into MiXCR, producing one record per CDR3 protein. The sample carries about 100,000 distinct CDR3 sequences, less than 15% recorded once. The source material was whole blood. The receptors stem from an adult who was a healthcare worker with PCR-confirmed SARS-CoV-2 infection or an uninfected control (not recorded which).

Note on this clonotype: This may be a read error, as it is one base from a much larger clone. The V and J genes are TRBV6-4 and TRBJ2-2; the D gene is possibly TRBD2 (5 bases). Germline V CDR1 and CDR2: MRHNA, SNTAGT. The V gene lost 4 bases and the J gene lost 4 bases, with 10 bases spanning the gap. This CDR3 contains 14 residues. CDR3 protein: CASSASWSTGELFF. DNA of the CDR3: TGTGCCAGCAGTGCTAGCTGGAGCACCGGGGAGCTGTTTTTT.

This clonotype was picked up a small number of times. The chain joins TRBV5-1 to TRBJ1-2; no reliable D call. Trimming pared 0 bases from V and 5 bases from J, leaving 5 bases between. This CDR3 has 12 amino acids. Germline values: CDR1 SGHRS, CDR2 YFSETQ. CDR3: CASSLDSYGYTF. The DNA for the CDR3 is TGCGCCAGCAGCTTGGACTCTTATGGCTACACCTTC.

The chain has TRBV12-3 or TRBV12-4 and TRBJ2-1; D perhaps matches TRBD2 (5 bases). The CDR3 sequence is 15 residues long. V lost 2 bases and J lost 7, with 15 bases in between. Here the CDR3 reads CASSLNFAGPNEQFF. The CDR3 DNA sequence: TGTGCCAGCAGTTTAAACTTCGCGGGTCCAAATGAGCAGTTCTTC.

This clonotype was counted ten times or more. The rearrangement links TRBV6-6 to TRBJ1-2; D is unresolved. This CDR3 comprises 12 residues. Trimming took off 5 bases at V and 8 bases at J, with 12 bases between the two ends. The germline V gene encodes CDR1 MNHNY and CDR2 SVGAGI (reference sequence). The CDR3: CASSPNQRGYTF. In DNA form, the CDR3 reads TGTGCCAGCAGTCCTAATCAGCGAGGCTACACCTTC.

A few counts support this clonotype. This chain's CDR3 is CASSFATEHQQFF. As DNA, the CDR3 is TGTGCCAGCAGCTTCGCGACAGAACACCAACAGTTCTTC. This chain joins TRBV12-3 or TRBV12-4 and TRBJ2-1, with a weak D call TRBD1 (5 bases). V was clipped by 6 bases and J by 13 bases, with 19 bases between them. There are 13 residues in the CDR3.

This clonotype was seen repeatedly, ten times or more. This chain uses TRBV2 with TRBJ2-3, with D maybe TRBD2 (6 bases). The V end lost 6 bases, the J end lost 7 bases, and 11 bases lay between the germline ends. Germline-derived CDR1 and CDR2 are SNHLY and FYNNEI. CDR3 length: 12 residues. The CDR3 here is CASREGENTQYF. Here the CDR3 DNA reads TGTGCCAGCAGGGAGGGAGAGAATACGCAGTATTTT.

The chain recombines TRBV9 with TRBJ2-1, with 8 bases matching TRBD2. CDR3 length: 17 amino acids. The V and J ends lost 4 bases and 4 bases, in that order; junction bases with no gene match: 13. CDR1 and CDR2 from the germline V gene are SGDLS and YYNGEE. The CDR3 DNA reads TGTGCCAGCAGCTCTAATAAGGTAGCGGGAAATTACAATGAGCAGTTCTTC. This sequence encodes CASSSNKVAGNYNEQFF.

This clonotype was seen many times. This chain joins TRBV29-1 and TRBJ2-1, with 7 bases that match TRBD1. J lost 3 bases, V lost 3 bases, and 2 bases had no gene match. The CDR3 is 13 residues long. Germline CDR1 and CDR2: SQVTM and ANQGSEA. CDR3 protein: CSVEAGGYNEQFF. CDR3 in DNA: TGCAGCGTTGAGGCAGGGGGCTACAATGAGCAGTTCTTC.

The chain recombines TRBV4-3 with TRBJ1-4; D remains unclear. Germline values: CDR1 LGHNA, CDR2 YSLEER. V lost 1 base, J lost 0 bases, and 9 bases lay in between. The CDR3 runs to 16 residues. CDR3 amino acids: CASSQAGRTTNEKLFF. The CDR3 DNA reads TGCGCCAGCAGCCAAGCTGGGCGGACAACTAATGAAAAACTGTTTTTT.

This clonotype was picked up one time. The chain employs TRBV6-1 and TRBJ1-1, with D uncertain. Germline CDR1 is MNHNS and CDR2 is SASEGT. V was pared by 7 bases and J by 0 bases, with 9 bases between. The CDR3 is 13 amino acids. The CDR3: CASTAEMNTEAFF. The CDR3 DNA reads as TGTGCCAGCACTGCAGAGATGAACACTGAAGCTTTCTTT.

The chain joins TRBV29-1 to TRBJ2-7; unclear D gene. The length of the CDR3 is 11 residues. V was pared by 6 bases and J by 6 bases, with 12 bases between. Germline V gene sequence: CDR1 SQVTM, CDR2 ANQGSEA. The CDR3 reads CSVSGRGEQYF. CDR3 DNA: TGCAGCGTCTCCGGGCGAGGCGAGCAGTACTTC.

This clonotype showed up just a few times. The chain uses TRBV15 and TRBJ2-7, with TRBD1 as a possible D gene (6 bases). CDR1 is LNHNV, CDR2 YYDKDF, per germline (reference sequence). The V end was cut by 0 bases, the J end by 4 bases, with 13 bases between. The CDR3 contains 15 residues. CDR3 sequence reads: CATSREPGASYEQYF. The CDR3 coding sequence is TGTGCCACCAGCAGAGAGCCAGGGGCTAGTTACGAGCAGTACTTC.

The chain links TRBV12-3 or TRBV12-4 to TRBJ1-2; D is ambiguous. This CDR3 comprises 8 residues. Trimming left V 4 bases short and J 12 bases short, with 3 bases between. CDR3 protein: CASSSNTF. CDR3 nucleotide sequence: TGTGCCAGCAGTTCTAACACCTTC.

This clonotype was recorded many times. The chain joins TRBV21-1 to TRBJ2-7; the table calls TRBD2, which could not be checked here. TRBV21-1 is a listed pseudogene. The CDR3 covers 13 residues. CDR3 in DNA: TGTGCCAGCAGCACGAGCGGGAGTTACGAGCAGTACTTC. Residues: CASSTSGSYEQYF.

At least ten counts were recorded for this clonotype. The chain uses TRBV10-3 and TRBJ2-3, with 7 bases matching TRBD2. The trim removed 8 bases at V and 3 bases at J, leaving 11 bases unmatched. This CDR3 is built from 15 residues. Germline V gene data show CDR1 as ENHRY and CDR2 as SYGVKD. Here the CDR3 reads CAISVGAGLTDTQYF. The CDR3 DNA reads TGTGCCATCTCGGTCGGCGCGGGACTAACAGATACGCAGTATTTT.

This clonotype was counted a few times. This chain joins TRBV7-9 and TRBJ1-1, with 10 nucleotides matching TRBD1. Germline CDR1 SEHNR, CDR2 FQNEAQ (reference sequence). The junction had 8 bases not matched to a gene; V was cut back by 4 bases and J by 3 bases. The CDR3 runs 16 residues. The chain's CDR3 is CASSSRDRGRDTEAFF. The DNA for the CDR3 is TGTGCCAGCAGCTCCCGGGACAGGGGTCGGGACACTGAAGCTTTCTTT.

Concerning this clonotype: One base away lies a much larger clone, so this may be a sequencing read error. The CDR3 spells CASSYYINYGYTF. In DNA form, the CDR3 reads TGTGCCAGCAGTTACTATATTAACTATGGCTACACCTTC. The V call is TRBV6-6, the J call TRBJ1-2, with D unresolved. This CDR3 has 13 residues. In germline, CDR1 is MNHNY, CDR2 SVGAGI (reference sequence). Trimming took off 1 base at V and 1 base at J, with 4 bases between the two ends.

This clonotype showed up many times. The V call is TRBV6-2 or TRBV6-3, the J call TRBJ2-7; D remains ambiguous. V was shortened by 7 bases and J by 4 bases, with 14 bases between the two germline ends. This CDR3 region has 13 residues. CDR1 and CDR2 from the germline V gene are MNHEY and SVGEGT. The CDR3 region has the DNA TGTGCCAGCAACCAAGGGCCGCAGTACGAGCAGTACTTC. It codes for CASNQGPQYEQYF.